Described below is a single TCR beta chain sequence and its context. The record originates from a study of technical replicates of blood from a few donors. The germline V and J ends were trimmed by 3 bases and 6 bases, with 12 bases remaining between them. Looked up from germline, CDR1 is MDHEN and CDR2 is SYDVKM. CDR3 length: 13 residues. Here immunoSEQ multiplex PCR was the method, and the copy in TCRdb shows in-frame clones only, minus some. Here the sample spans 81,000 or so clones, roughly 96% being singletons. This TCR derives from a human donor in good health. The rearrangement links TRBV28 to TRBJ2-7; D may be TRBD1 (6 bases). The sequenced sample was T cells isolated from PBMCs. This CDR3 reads CASSLGRGTEQYF. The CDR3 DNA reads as TGTGCCAGCAGTTTGGGCAGGGGAACCGAGCAGTACTTC.